This T cell receptor beta chain derives from a study of sequential checkpoint blockade in melanoma. Study context: 85 to 95 pretreatment tumor DNA samples were TCRβ immunosequenced. Under 25 patients had tumor biopsies before treatment and at week 13.

The data were produced by immunoSEQ multiplex PCR, yet TCRdb's version contains in-frame clones alone and is incomplete. The table shows 3,000 to 3,500 clones, with under 20% occurring only once. V shed 4 bases, J shed 2 bases, and the junction held 4 bases outside the gene matches. CDR3 size: 15 residues. The V gene's germline CDR1 is WSHSY and CDR2 SAAADI. The treatment: randomized to nivolumab then ipilimumab (arm A) or the reverse (arm B). This material consisted of tumor tissue (inferred from file names), taken from a patient given nivolumab and ipilimumab in sequence. The sequence came from a human donor with melanoma. The genes are TRBV10-2 and TRBJ2-7, with 11 positions matching TRBD2. The CDR3 region is CASSGTSGRPYEQYF. The CDR3 coding sequence is TGCGCCAGCAGTGGGACTAGCGGGCGTCCCTACGAGCAGTACTTC.